A single T cell receptor beta chain is shown here with its context. Its antigen is undetermined. This CDR3 contains 16 residues. J gave up 3 bases and V 4 bases, and 11 bases lay outside the gene matches. The germline CDR1 and CDR2 sequences are MNHEY and SVGAGI. This sample is drawn from a study of somatic mutations in cytotoxic T cells in rheumatoid arthritis. Findings and limits, study-wide: Antigenic targets recognized by the expanded CD8+ clones remained undetermined.

Here immunoSEQ multiplex PCR was the method, and the copy in TCRdb shows in-frame clones only, minus some. The repertoire holds about 36,000 clones, with 70% to 85% as singletons. The genes are TRBV6-5 and TRBJ2-5; 7 bases are shared with TRBD2. This TCR derives from a man aged 35 to 55 in good health. The sample taken for sequencing was CD8+ T cells sorted from blood. CDR3 region: CASSSRSGRGKETQYF. The CDR3 DNA follows: TGTGCCAGCAGTTCCCGGTCAGGGAGGGGAAAAGAGACCCAGTACTTC.